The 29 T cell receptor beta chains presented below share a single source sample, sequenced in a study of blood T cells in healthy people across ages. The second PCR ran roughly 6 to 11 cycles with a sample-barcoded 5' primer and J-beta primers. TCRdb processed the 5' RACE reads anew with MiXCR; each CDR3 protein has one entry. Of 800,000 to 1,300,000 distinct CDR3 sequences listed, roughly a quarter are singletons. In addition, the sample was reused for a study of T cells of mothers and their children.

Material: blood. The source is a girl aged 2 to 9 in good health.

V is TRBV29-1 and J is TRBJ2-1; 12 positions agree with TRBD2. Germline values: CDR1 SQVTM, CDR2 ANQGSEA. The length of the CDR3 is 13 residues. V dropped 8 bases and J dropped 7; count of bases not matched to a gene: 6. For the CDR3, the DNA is TGCAGCTGTGGGACTAGCGGGCTGAATGAGCAGTTCTTC. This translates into CSCGTSGLNEQFF.

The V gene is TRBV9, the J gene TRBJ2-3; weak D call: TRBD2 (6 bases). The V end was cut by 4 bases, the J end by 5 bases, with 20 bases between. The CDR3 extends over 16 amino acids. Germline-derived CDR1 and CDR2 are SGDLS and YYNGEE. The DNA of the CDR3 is TGTGCCAGCAGCTCTCGTGACGGGAGAGCTCGAGATACGCAGTATTTT. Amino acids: CASSSRDGRARDTQYF.

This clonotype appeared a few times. The CDR3 loop is CASSRSGIVSYEQYF. CDR3 bases: TGTGCCAGCAGCCGAAGCGGGATCGTCTCCTACGAGCAGTACTTC. The chain couples TRBV2 to TRBJ2-7, with TRBD2 identical over 7 bases. The CDR3 runs to 15 residues. Germline V gives CDR1 SNHLY, CDR2 FYNNEI. The V and J ends lost 6 bases and 0 bases, in that order; junction bases with no gene match: 8.

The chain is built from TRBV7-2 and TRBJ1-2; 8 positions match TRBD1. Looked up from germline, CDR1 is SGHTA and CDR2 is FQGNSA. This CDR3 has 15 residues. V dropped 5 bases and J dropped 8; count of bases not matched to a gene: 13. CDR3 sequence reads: CASSPRAGGVYGYTF. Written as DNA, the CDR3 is TGTGCCAGCAGCCCCCGGGCAGGGGGCGTCTACGGCTACACCTTC.

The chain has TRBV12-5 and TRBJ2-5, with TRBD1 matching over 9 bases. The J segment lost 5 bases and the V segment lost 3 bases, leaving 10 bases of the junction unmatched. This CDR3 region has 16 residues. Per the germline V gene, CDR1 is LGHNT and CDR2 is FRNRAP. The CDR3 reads CASGFLTGGFAETQYF. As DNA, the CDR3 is TGTGCTAGTGGTTTCCTGACAGGGGGGTTCGCCGAGACCCAGTACTTC. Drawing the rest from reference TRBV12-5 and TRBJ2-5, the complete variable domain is DARVTQTPRHKVTEMGQEVTMRCQPILGHNTVFWYRQTMMQGLELLAYFRNRAPLDDSGMPKDRFSAEMPDATLATLKIQPSEPRDSAVYFCASGFLTGGFAETQYFGPGTRLLVL.

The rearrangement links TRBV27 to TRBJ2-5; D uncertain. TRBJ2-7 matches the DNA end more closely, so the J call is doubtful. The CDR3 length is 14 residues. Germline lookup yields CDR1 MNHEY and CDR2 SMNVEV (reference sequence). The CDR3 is CASSPDLSSYEQYF. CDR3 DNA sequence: TGTGCCAGCAGTCCGGATCTGAGCTCCTACGAGCAGTACTTC.

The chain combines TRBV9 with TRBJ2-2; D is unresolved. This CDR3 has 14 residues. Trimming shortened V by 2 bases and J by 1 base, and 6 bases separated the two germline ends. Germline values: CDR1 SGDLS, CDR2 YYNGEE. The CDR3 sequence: CASSVRQNTGELFF. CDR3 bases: TGTGCCAGCAGCGTCCGACAGAACACCGGGGAGCTGTTTTTT.

Here the CDR3 reads CASSFVAEQYF. CDR3 nucleotides: TGTGCCAGCAGTTTTGTCGCCGAGCAGTACTTC. The chain carries TRBV12-3 or TRBV12-4 and TRBJ2-5, with D hard to call. The J call may be in error: the DNA end matches TRBJ2-7 better. CDR3 length: 11 residues.

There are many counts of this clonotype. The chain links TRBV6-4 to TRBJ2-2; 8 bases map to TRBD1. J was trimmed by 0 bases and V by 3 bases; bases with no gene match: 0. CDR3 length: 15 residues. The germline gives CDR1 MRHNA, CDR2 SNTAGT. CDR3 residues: CASSEQGANTGELFF. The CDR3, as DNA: TGTGCCAGCAGTGAACAGGGGGCGAACACCGGGGAGCTGTTTTTT.

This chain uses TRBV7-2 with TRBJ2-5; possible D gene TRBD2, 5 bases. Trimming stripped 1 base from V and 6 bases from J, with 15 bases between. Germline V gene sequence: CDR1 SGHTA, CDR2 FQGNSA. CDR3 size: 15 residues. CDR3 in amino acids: CASSLVLASRQTQYF. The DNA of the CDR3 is TGTGCCAGCAGCTTAGTTTTGGCTAGCAGGCAGACCCAGTACTTC.

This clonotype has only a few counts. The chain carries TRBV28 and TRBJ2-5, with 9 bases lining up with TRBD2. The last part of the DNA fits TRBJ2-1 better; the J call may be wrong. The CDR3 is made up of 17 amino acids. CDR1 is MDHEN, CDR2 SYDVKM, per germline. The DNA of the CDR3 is TGTGCCAGCATCGTAAAGGGCGGGAGGGCCGGTAGGAATGAGCAGTTCTTC. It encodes CASIVKGGRAGRNEQFF.

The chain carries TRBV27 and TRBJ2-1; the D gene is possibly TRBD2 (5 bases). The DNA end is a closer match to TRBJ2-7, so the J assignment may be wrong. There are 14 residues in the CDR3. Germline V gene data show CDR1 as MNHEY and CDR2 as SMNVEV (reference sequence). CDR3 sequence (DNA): TGTGCCAGCAGTTCCGAACTAGGGTTCTACGAGCAGTACTTC. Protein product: CASSSELGFYEQYF.

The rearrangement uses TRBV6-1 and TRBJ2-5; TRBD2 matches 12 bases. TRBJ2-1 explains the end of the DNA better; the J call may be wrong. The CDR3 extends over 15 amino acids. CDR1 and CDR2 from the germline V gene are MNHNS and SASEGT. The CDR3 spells CASSELAGGRNEQFF. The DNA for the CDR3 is TGTGCCAGCAGTGAACTAGCGGGGGGGCGGAATGAGCAGTTCTTC.

CDR3 coding DNA: TGTGCCAGCAGCTTAGAGGGGGACTTCCCAGAGACCCAGTACTTC. Protein product: CASSLEGDFPETQYF. The chain is built from TRBV11-2 and TRBJ2-5; maybe TRBD2 (6 bases). The V gene lost 0 bases and the J gene lost 4 bases, with 12 bases spanning the gap. CDR3 size: 15 residues. Germline V gene lookup returns CDR1 SGHAT and CDR2 FQNNGV.

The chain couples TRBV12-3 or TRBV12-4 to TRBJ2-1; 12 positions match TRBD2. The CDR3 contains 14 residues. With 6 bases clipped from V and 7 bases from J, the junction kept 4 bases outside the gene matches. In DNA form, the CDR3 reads TGTGCCAGCAGGACTAGCGGGAGTTGGAATGAGCAGTTCTTC. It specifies CASRTSGSWNEQFF.

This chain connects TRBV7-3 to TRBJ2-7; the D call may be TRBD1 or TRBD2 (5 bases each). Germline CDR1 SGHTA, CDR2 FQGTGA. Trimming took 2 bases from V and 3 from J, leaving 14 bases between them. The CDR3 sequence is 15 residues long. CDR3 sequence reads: CASSLVGPVGYEQYF. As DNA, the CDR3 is TGTGCCAGCAGCTTAGTGGGACCTGTGGGCTACGAGCAGTACTTC.

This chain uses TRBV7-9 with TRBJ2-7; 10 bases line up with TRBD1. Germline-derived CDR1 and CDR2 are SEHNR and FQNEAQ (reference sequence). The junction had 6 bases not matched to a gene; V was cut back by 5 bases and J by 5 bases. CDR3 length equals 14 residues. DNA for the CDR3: TGTGCCAGCAGCCACCGGGACAGGGGTCACGAGCAGTACTTC. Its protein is CASSHRDRGHEQYF.

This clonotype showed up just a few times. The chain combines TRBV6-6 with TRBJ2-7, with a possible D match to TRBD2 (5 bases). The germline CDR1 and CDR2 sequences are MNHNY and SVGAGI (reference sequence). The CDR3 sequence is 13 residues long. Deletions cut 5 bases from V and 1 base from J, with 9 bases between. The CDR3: CASSIGISYEQYF. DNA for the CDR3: TGTGCCAGCAGTATCGGGATATCCTACGAGCAGTACTTC.

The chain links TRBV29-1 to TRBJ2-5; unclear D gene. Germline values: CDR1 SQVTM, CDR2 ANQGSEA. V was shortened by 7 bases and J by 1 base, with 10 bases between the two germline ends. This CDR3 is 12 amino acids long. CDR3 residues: CSADPSQETQYF. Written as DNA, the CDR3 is TGCAGCGCCGACCCAAGCCAAGAGACCCAGTACTTC.

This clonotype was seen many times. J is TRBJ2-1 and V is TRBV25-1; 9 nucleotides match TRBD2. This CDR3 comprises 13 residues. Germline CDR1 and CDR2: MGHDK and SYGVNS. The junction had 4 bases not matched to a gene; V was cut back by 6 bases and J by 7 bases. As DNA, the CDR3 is TGTGCCAGCAGCGATGGACTAGCGAATGAGCAGTTCTTC. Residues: CASSDGLANEQFF.

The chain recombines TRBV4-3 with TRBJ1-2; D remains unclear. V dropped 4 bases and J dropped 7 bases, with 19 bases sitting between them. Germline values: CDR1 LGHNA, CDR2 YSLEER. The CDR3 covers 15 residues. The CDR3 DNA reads TGCGCCAGCAGCCCGCAGCCCGCGGGAGAAGGTGGCTACACCTTC. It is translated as CASSPQPAGEGGYTF.

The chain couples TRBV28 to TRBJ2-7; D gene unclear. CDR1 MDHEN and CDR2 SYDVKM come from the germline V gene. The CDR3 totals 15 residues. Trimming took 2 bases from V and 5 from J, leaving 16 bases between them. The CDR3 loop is CASSLADPWSHEQYF. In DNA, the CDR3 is TGTGCCAGCAGTTTAGCGGACCCCTGGAGCCACGAGCAGTACTTC.

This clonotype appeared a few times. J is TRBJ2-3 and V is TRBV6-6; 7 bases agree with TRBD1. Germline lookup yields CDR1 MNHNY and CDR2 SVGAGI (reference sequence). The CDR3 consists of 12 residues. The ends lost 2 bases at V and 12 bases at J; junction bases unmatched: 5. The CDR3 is CASSYGQADQYF. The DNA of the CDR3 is TGTGCCAGCAGTTACGGACAGGCGGATCAGTATTTT.

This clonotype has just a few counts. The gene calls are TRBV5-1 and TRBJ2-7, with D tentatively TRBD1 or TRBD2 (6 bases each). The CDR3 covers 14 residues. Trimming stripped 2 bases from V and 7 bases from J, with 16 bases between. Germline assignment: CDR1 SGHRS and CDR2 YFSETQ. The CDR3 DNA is TGCGCCAGCAGCTTTTCGAGAGGGGGAGGAGAGCAGTACTTC. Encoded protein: CASSFSRGGGEQYF.

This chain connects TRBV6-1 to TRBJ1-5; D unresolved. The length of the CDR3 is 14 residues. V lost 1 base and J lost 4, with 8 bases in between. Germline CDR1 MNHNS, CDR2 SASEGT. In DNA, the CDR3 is TGTGCCAGCAGTGAAGTAGGGCAGAATCAGCCCCAGCATTTT. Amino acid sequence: CASSEVGQNQPQHF.

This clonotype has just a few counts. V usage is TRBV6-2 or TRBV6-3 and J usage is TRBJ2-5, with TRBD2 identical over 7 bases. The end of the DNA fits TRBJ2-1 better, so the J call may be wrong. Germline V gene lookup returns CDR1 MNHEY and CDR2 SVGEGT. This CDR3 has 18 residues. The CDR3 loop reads CASTINPIPLAAYNEQFF. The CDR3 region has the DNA TGTGCCAGCACCATAAACCCTATTCCCCTAGCGGCGTACAATGAGCAGTTCTTC.

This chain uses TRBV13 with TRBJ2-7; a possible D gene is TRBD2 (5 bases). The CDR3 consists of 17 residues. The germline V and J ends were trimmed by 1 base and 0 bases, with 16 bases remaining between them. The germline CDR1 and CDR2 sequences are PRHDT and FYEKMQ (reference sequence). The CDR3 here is CASSLASAGVRSYEQYF. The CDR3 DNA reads TGTGCCAGCAGCTTAGCTTCGGCGGGCGTCCGCTCCTACGAGCAGTACTTC.

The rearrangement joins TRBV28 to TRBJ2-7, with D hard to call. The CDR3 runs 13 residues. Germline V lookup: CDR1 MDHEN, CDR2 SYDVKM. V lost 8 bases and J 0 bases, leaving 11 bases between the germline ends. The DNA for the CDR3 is TGTGCCAGCTCGAGCCCGTTCTCCTACGAGCAGTACTTC. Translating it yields CASSSPFSYEQYF.

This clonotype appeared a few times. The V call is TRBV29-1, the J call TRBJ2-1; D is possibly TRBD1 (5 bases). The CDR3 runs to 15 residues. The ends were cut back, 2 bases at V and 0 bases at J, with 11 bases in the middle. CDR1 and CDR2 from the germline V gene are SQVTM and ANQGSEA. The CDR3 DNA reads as TGCAGCGTTGAAAGGGGTTCCCGCTCCTACAATGAGCAGTTCTTC. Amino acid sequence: CSVERGSRSYNEQFF.